Below are 14 T cell receptor beta chains sequenced from a single sample in a study of spatial heterogeneity in lung cancer. Each CDR3 protein gets one entry after TCRdb re-called the 5' RACE reads with MiXCR. The sample has about 70,000 distinct CDR3 sequences; around 9.3% are singletons. As to time point: blood at routine non-recurrence follow-up after resection. The sequenced sample was PBMCs, obtained at follow-up. The receptors here all came from a female donor with early-stage non-small cell lung cancer.

This clonotype was seen at least ten times. The chain is built from TRBV6-2 or TRBV6-3 and TRBJ2-5; D may be TRBD2 (5 bases). Germline lookup yields CDR1 MNHEY and CDR2 SVGEGT. The CDR3 has 16 residues. V dropped 2 bases and J dropped 4 bases, with 17 bases sitting between them. This CDR3 is CASSYPSRPGGETQYF. CDR3 nucleotide sequence: TGTGCCAGCAGTTACCCAAGCCGACCCGGAGGAGAGACCCAGTACTTC.

This clonotype showed up many times. V is TRBV7-2 and J is TRBJ2-2, with D hard to call. The V end lost 5 bases, the J end lost 3 bases, and 13 bases lay between the germline ends. From germline, CDR1 is SGHTA and CDR2 FQGNSA. The CDR3 is made up of 15 amino acids. CDR3 sequence (DNA): TGTGCCAGCAGCCCAGGTGGGCAGCACACCGGGGAGCTGTTTTTT. Encoded protein: CASSPGGQHTGELFF. Variable domain in full (rest from reference TRBV7-2 and TRBJ2-2): GAGVSQSPSNKVTEKGKDVELRCDPISGHTALYWYRQSLGQGLEFLIYFQGNSAPDKSGLPSDRFSAERTGGSVSTLTIQRTQQEDSAVYLCASSPGGQHTGELFFGEGSRLTVL.

This clonotype was detected only a few times. This rearrangement joins TRBV11-1 to TRBJ2-5, with D possibly TRBD2 on 7 matching bases. The CDR3 loop spans 15 amino acids. V lost 5 bases and J 5 bases, leaving 18 bases between the germline ends. Germline CDR1 is SGHAT and CDR2 is FQDESV (reference sequence). This CDR3 is CASSPSSGGGETQYF. The CDR3 region has the DNA TGTGCCAGCAGCCCCTCTAGCGGAGGGGGTGAGACCCAGTACTTC.

This clonotype occurred many times. The chain employs TRBV9 and TRBJ2-3, with D possibly matching TRBD1 (7 bases). The germline CDR1 and CDR2 sequences are SGDLS and YYNGEE. CDR3 length equals 16 residues. Between the trimmed V and J ends, which lost 3 bases and 1 base, there was a span of 15 bases. As DNA, the CDR3 is TGTGCCAGCAGCGCGGGGCGGGACAGTCGCACAGATACGCAGTATTTT. Translated, it gives CASSAGRDSRTDTQYF.

This clonotype was seen a handful of times. The genes are TRBV3-1 and TRBJ1-4, with TRBD1 identical over 7 bases. Per germline, CDR1 LGHDT and CDR2 YNNKEL (reference sequence). CDR3 length: 15 residues. V lost 1 base and J lost 7; bases outside the gene matches: 6. This chain's CDR3 is CASSQGRGRGEKLFF. The CDR3, as DNA: TGTGCCAGCAGCCAAGGGAGGGGGCGCGGTGAAAAACTGTTTTTT.

This clonotype appeared many times. The rearrangement uses TRBV2 and TRBJ1-1; D is possibly TRBD1 (6 bases). Deletions cut 4 bases from V and 0 bases from J, with 12 bases between. CDR3 length: 15 amino acids. Germline V gene sequence: CDR1 SNHLY, CDR2 FYNNEI. The CDR3 loop is CASSAGAGVNTEAFF. CDR3 bases: TGTGCCAGCAGTGCGGGGGCAGGGGTGAACACTGAAGCTTTCTTT.

V gene TRBV19 combines with J gene TRBJ2-1, with a tentative D call TRBD2 (6 bases). The CDR3 spans 14 residues. The germline V gene encodes CDR1 LNHDA and CDR2 SQIVND (reference sequence). The V gene lost 8 bases and the J gene lost 5 bases, with 16 bases spanning the gap. The CDR3 coding sequence is TGTGCCAGTTCGGGGAGGTGGCAGAACAATGAGCAGTTCTTC. As protein: CASSGRWQNNEQFF.

V is TRBV11-2 and J is TRBJ1-5; 7 bases fit TRBD1. V lost 3 bases, J lost 8 bases, and 4 bases stayed unmatched. CDR1 SGHAT and CDR2 FQNNGV come from the germline V gene. This CDR3 has 13 amino acids. The CDR3 DNA sequence: TGTGCCAGCAGCTTGGAGGGGGCCAAGCCCCAGCATTTT. Residues: CASSLEGAKPQHF. The whole variable domain, filled in from reference TRBV11-2 and TRBJ1-5, reads EAGVAQSPRYKIIEKRQSVAFWCNPISGHATLYWYQQILGQGPKLLIQFQNNGVVDDSQLPKDRFSAERLKGVDSTLKIQPAKLEDSAVYLCASSLEGAKPQHFGDGTRLSIL.

This clonotype has only a few counts. The chain has TRBV30 and TRBJ2-2; TRBD2 matches at 7 bases. Germline CDR1 GTSNPN, CDR2 SVGIG (reference sequence). V shed 5 bases and J 7 bases; nucleotides not matched to a gene: 10. The CDR3 extends over 14 amino acids. CDR3: CAWSAGAAGGELFF. CDR3 bases: TGTGCCTGGTCGGCGGGAGCGGCTGGCGGGGAGCTGTTTTTT.

As for this clonotype: A much larger clone lies one base from this, so it may be a read error. The conserved phenylalanine or tryptophan is not found at the CDR3 terminus, so this likely reflects a read error. V gene TRBV12-3 or TRBV12-4 combines with J gene TRBJ2-3, with 9 bases lining up with TRBD2. CDR3 size: 17 residues. J lost 1 base, V lost 4 bases, and 9 bases had no gene match. The CDR3 coding sequence is TGTGCCAGCAGTTCGGCGGGAGGGCTCGTTGGCACAGATACGCAGTATTTA. Translated, it gives CASSSAGGLVGTDTQYL.

This clonotype was seen a handful of times. The chain joins TRBV28 to TRBJ1-5; D perhaps matches TRBD1 (5 bases). Per the germline V gene, CDR1 is MDHEN and CDR2 is SYDVKM. This CDR3 has 15 amino acids. V lost 8 bases to trimming and J lost 7 bases, with 21 bases between them. The CDR3 loop is CASAPGGVTIQPQHF. The CDR3 region has the DNA TGTGCCAGCGCCCCGGGAGGGGTGACAATCCAGCCCCAGCATTTT.

The table lists this clonotype with many counts. The genes are TRBV4-1 and TRBJ2-1; 10 nucleotides line up with TRBD2. This CDR3 spans 15 amino acids. From germline, CDR1 is MGHRA and CDR2 YSYEKL. V trimming: 3 bases; J trimming: 7 bases; junction bases outside the gene matches: 6. The CDR3 sequence: CASSHLTSGPNEQFF. Here the CDR3 DNA reads TGCGCCAGCAGCCACCTGACTAGCGGGCCTAATGAGCAGTTCTTC.

The table lists this clonotype with many counts. V is TRBV6-6 and J is TRBJ1-2; D is perhaps TRBD1 (5 bases). Trimming removed 6 bases from V and 2 bases from J, with 7 bases in between. Germline V gene data show CDR1 as MNHNY and CDR2 as SVGAGI (reference sequence). CDR3 size: 12 residues. The CDR3 DNA is TGTGCCAGCAGCCAGGGAAACTATGGCTACACCTTC. Protein product: CASSQGNYGYTF.

This clonotype was recorded many times. V is TRBV5-1 and J is TRBJ1-2; D may be TRBD1 (6 bases). Germline lookup yields CDR1 SGHRS and CDR2 YFSETQ. The CDR3 contains 14 residues. The germline V and J ends were trimmed by 2 bases and 4 bases, with 12 bases remaining between them. CDR3: CASSFSQGGYGYTF. The DNA of the CDR3 is TGCGCCAGCAGCTTTTCACAGGGCGGCTATGGCTACACCTTC.